This TCR beta chain was obtained from a study of T cells in Graves' hyperthyroidism and ophthalmopathy (dated 2019 in TCRdb). About the full investigation: Peripheral blood was collected at initial diagnosis, before any treatment. To identify TCR V-J signatures that set the groups apart, the researchers used a discovery cohort of 90 to 100 patients, made up of 40 to 45 with Graves' ophthalmopathy and 55 to 65 with stable Graves' hyperthyroidism. Whether ophthalmopathy could be predicted prospectively was tested in an independent validation cohort made up of under 20 hyperthyroidism patients plus 17 patients who later progressed to ophthalmopathy. The approximately 98 discovery patients were randomly divided into training and test sets at a 7:3 ratio. In more than 5 Graves' hyperthyroidism patients, the study also compared T-cell repertoires from thyroid tissue with T-cell repertoires from blood. Once sampling was done, hyperthyroidism patients were given methimazole at a starting dose of 30 mg daily, whereas ophthalmopathy patients were given high-dose intravenous methylprednisolone. The paper describes TCR Vbeta CDR3 sequencing of roughly 130 peripheral blood samples, made up of 43 ophthalmopathy patients, roughly 75 hyperthyroidism patients and some 17 progressor patients.

The CDR3 covers 18 residues, taking in both the cysteine and the phenylalanine. The only DNA kept is the CDR3, 54 bases in frame from the first base. The trim is 0 bases for V and 1 base for J, with a gap of 15 bases between the germline ends. In the germline V gene, CDR1 corresponds to SGHTA and CDR2 to FQGTGA. TCR beta CDR3 regions were amplified from RNA transcripts. The first round of RT-PCR for the TCR CDR3 was performed with the HTBI primer set and the Qiagen OneStep RT-PCR kit. Libraries were constructed in a second round of multiplex PCR, after which size selection and purification were carried out. Libraries were sequenced paired-end with 100 bp reads on an Illumina HiSeq2000. Per the source publication's procedure: SOAPnuke was used to process the raw data, removing reads that contained adapters or uncalled bases, had a mean Phred below 15, or lacked an exact match to the constant primer or identifier. COPE v1.2.5 was used to merge high-quality paired reads, and clonotypes were defined as unique nucleotide sequences. Clonotypes were aligned to IMGT TRBV, TRBD and TRBJ reference segments using MiTCR v1.1. Only V-J combinations with frequency above 0.0001, covering about 99% of repertoires, were analysed. A TCS score was defined as the ratio of F50 (clonal expansion) to E x V (chaos), with BLOSUM62-based TCRdist applied between CDR3 peptides within each V-J. Welch's t-statistics and random forest reduced some 510 V-J features to some 14, which were used in a naive Bayes classifier (R e1071). In-frame beta chains were kept once TCRdb had trimmed the public reads at Q25 with fastp and called clones with MiXCR. Each CDR3 protein appears once, grouped with its most common genes and DNA. TCRdb, not the authors, supplied the V and J calls. The sample profile shows fewer than 650,000 distinct CDR3 sequences; 12% to 15% of them were found once. In total, the top ten clones hold approximately 6.4% of the sample.

Moderately to severely active disease, a Clinical Activity Score of at least 3, a NOSPECS grade of at least 4, and a duration under 3 months were present in ophthalmopathy patients. Any patient with an uncontrolled infection, another autoimmune disease, pregnancy or lactation was excluded. Diagnoses were established on the basis of clinical symptoms, serum thyroxine and TRAb, thyroid ultrasound, and orbital computed tomography. Ficoll-Paque density gradient centrifugation was used to isolate PBMCs from around 10 ml of fresh peripheral blood. Total RNA was extracted with Trizol reagent, and quality was checked on an Agilent 2100 Bioanalyzer. This clonotype occurred a few times. Its antigen remains unidentified. Base qualities are missing; no much larger clone stands one base away. Paper-wide results and their limitations: Blood samples also contained most of the expanded thyroid clonotypes (frequency above 0.001), which suggests that blood repertoires may reflect thyroid immune responses. No statistical method was used to set the sample size in advance, and investigators knew the group allocation. During validation, the model predicted progression to ophthalmopathy a median of about 6.3 months ahead of onset, with around 71% sensitivity and around 72% specificity. A 13 V-J signature model separated ophthalmopathy from stable hyperthyroidism, with roughly 88% sensitivity and 81.08% specificity in cross-validation and 80%/75% in testing.

Source material: blood. This chain is built from TRBV7-3 and TRBJ2-2; the D gene is possibly TRBD2, with 6 bases matching. The receptor comes from a woman younger than 35 with Graves' ophthalmopathy. The DNA sequence is as follows: TGTGCCAGCAGCTTAACTGGGGGGACCGGGAAGAACACCGGGGAGCTGTTTTTT. Its protein product is CASSLTGGTGKNTGELFF. The full variable domain, completed from the reference TRBV7-3 and TRBJ2-2 proteins outside the CDR3, reads GAGVSQTPSNKVTEKGKYVELRCDPISGHTALYWYRQSLGQGPEFLIYFQGTGAADDSGLPNDRFFAVRPEGSVSTLKIQRTERGDSAVYLCASSLTGGTGKNTGELFFGEGSRLTVL.